The present entry profiles one T cell receptor (beta chain) with its context. The data were obtained in a study of control samples from healthy donors and cancer patients. The CDR3 is made up of 16 amino acids. V was trimmed by 0 bases and J by 2 bases, leaving 11 bases between them. CDR1 and CDR2 (germline): SGHRS, YFSETQ. The protocol was immunoSEQ multiplex PCR, while the TCRdb copy is restricted to in-frame clones and leaves out a portion. The sample contains under 50,000 clones, around 87% of which appear only once. Sequencing was done on a sample of PBMCs. This receptor was taken from a woman aged 60-75 years with lung cancer. The chain is built from TRBV5-1 and TRBJ1-4; no clear D. This CDR3 reads CASSLDLGGTNEKLFF. The CDR3 DNA is TGCGCCAGCAGCTTGGATTTGGGTGGGACTAATGAAAAACTGTTTTTT.